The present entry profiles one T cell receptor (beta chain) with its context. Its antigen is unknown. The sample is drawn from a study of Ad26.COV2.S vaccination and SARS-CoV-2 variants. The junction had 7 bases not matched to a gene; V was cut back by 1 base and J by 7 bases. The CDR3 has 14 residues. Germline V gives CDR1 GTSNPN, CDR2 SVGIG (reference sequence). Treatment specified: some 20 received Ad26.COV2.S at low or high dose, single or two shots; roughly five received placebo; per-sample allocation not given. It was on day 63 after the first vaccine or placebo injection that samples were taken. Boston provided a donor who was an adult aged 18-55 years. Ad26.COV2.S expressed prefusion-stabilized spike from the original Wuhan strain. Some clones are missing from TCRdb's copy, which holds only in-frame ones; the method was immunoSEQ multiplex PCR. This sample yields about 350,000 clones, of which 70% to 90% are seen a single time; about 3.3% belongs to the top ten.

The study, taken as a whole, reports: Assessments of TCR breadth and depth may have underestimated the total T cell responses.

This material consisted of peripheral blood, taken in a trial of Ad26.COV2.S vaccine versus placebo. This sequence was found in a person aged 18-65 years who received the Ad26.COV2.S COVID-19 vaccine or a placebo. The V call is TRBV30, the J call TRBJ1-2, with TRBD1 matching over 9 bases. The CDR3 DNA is TGTGCCTGGAGTGACGGACAGGGGCCGGGTGGCTACACCTTC. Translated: CAWSDGQGPGGYTF.